What follows are 18 T cell receptor beta chains derived from one specimen sequenced in a study of blood T cell repertoires in COVID-19. Libraries were prepared by immunoSEQ multiplex PCR; TCRdb keeps only in-frame clonotypes and omits some of them. The sample records about 350,000 clones, more than 70% being singletons. The sequenced sample was PBMCs or T cells enriched from blood (not recorded which). These receptors were obtained from a woman between 25 and 40 years old who had recovered from COVID-19.

The chain joins TRBV3-1 (or the pseudogene TRBV3-2) to TRBJ1-5; 7 bases agree with TRBD1. CDR3 length equals 14 residues. Trimming cost V 4 bases and J 2 bases; bases outside gene matches: 2. Germline values: CDR1 LGHDT, CDR2 YNNKEL (reference sequence). CDR3 sequence reads: CASSRQGGNQPQHF. In DNA form, the CDR3 reads TGTGCCAGCAGCCGACAGGGAGGCAATCAGCCCCAGCATTTT.

DNA of the CDR3: TGCAGCGTCGCAGGGGGAGAGAACGAGCAGTACTTC. It is translated as CSVAGGENEQYF. The chain employs TRBV29-1 and TRBJ2-7; 7 positions match TRBD1. CDR3 length: 12 residues. The V gene end was trimmed by 6 bases and the J gene end by 5 bases; junction bases not matched to a gene: 7. Germline-derived CDR1 and CDR2 are SQVTM and ANQGSEA.

The chain recombines TRBV19 with TRBJ2-7; maybe TRBD1 (6 bases). Germline V gene sequence: CDR1 LNHDA, CDR2 SQIVND (reference sequence). The germline V and J ends were trimmed by 5 bases and 2 bases, with 13 bases remaining between them. This CDR3 contains 14 residues. Here the CDR3 reads CASSQPGQTYEQYF. In DNA, the CDR3 is TGTGCCAGTAGTCAACCGGGACAAACCTACGAGCAGTACTTC. Complete variable domain (other parts from reference TRBV19 and TRBJ2-7): DGGITQSPKYLFRKEGQNVTLSCEQNLNHDAMYWYRQDPGQGLRLIYYSQIVNDFQKGDIAEGYSVSREKKESFPLTVTSAQKNPTAFYLCASSQPGQTYEQYFGPGTRLTVT.

The V gene is TRBV18, the J gene TRBJ1-2; the match to TRBD1 covers 8 bases. CDR1 is KGHSH and CDR2 is LQKENI in the germline V gene. There are 16 residues in the CDR3. The junction had 16 bases not matched to a gene; V was cut back by 7 bases and J by 6 bases. This CDR3 is CASYPLPTGALDGYTF. DNA of the CDR3: TGTGCCAGCTACCCCCTTCCGACAGGGGCCTTGGATGGCTACACCTTC.

The genes are TRBV15 and TRBJ1-4, with D maybe TRBD1 (6 bases). CDR3 length: 15 amino acids. Germline CDR1 LNHNV, CDR2 YYDKDF (reference sequence). V was trimmed by 1 base and J by 6 bases, leaving 12 bases between them. Here the CDR3 reads CATSRAQGKDEKLFF. For the CDR3, the DNA is TGTGCCACCAGCAGAGCCCAGGGGAAGGATGAAAAACTGTTTTTT. Variable domain in full (rest from reference TRBV15 and TRBJ1-4): DAMVIQNPRYQVTQFGKPVTLSCSQTLNHNVMYWYQQKSSQAPKLLFHYYDKDFNNEADTPDNFQSRRPNTSFCFLDIRSPGLGDTAMYLCATSRAQGKDEKLFFGSGTQLSVL.

A remark on this clone: The sample carries other DNA sequences with the same CDR3. V usage is TRBV5-4 and J usage is TRBJ1-2; 7 bases match TRBD1. CDR1 is SGHNT and CDR2 is YYREEE in the germline V gene (reference sequence). The CDR3 is made up of 13 amino acids. Losses at the gene ends were 0 bases for V and 8 bases for J; bases not matched to a gene: 4. CDR3 protein: CASSLEQGRGYTF. The CDR3 DNA reads TGTGCCAGCAGCTTGGAACAGGGGAGGGGCTACACCTTC.

The CDR3 region is CASSLRLREMGTEAFF. In DNA, the CDR3 is TGTGCCAGCAGCTTGAGGTTGAGGGAGATGGGAACTGAAGCTTTCTTT. The chain combines TRBV5-8 with TRBJ1-1; D not resolved. V dropped 1 base and J dropped 5 bases, with 18 bases sitting between them. The CDR3 covers 16 residues. Germline V gene data show CDR1 as SGHTS and CDR2 as YDEGEE.

In its sample, this clone was seen once. The V gene is TRBV7-8, the J gene TRBJ1-2; no clear D gene. The germline CDR1 and CDR2 sequences are SGHVS and FQNEAQ. This CDR3 has 14 residues. V lost 6 bases to trimming and J lost 4 bases, with 15 bases between them. The CDR3 here is CASSLSEAIYGYTF. The CDR3 bases are TGTGCCAGCAGTTTGTCAGAGGCGATCTATGGCTACACCTTC.

The CDR3 sequence is CASSTGDTQYF. CDR3 bases: TGTGCCAGTAGTACCGGTGATACGCAGTATTTT. The rearrangement links TRBV19 to TRBJ2-3; D not resolved. V was shortened by 4 bases and J by 6 bases, with 5 bases between the two germline ends. From germline, CDR1 is LNHDA and CDR2 SQIVND (reference sequence). The CDR3 loop spans 11 amino acids.

This clone appeared a few times. The chain is built from TRBV27 and TRBJ1-6; TRBD1 matches 7 bases. V shed 6 bases and J 5 bases; nucleotides not matched to a gene: 16. Germline values: CDR1 MNHEY, CDR2 SMNVEV (reference sequence). The CDR3 runs 18 residues. CDR3 DNA: TGTGCCAGCAGCCTACTAGAACCCCGACAGGGCGATAATTCACCCCTCCACTTT. This sequence encodes CASSLLEPRQGDNSPLHF.

The rearrangement uses TRBV28 and TRBJ1-4, with D uncertain. Germline CDR1 and CDR2: MDHEN and SYDVKM. Trimming removed 2 bases at V and 8 bases at J, with 15 bases between. CDR3 length equals 15 residues. The CDR3 spells CASSLHDPLREKLFF. The CDR3 nucleotides are TGTGCCAGCAGTTTACACGACCCCCTGCGGGAAAAACTGTTTTTT.

The gene calls are TRBV10-3 and TRBJ1-1; TRBD1 might be the D (6 bases). The V end was cut by 2 bases, the J end by 8 bases, with 9 bases between. There are 12 residues in the CDR3. Per germline, CDR1 ENHRY and CDR2 SYGVKD. The CDR3 DNA sequence: TGTGCCATCAGTGAGACTACAGGGGAAGCTTTCTTT. Protein sequence: CAISETTGEAFF.

This chain connects TRBV19 to TRBJ2-5; 10 nucleotides match TRBD1. There are 14 residues in the CDR3. Germline loops: CDR1 LNHDA, CDR2 SQIVND (reference sequence). V trimming: 6 bases; J trimming: 5 bases; junction bases outside the gene matches: 6. The CDR3 DNA reads TGTGCCAGTAGCGGGACAGGGGAATGGGAGACCCAGTACTTC. Its translation: CASSGTGEWETQYF.

The chain is built from TRBV5-1 and TRBJ1-4; 7 positions agree with TRBD1. Trimming removed 4 bases from V and 3 bases from J; junction bases left unmatched: 3. The germline gives CDR1 SGHRS, CDR2 YFSETQ. The CDR3 covers 14 residues. As DNA, the CDR3 is TGCGCCAGCAGCGAACAGGGGTCTAATGAAAAACTGTTTTTT. It translates to CASSEQGSNEKLFF.

The gene calls are TRBV7-2 and TRBJ2-7; no definite D call. The V end lost 3 bases, the J end lost 2 bases, and 8 bases lay between the germline ends. Germline CDR1 reads SGHTA; CDR2 reads FQGNSA. CDR3 size: 13 residues. The DNA for the CDR3 is TGTGCCAGCAGCTTTTGGCAGACCTACGAGCAGTACTTC. Its translation is CASSFWQTYEQYF. The entire variable domain, with the rest obtained from reference TRBV7-2 and TRBJ2-7, is as follows: GAGVSQSPSNKVTEKGKDVELRCDPISGHTALYWYRQSLGQGLEFLIYFQGNSAPDKSGLPSDRFSAERTGGSVSTLTIQRTQQEDSAVYLCASSFWQTYEQYFGPGTRLTVT.

The V gene is TRBV30, the J gene TRBJ1-4; no reliable D call. Germline CDR1 GTSNPN, CDR2 SVGIG (reference sequence). This CDR3 has 14 amino acids. The germline V and J ends were trimmed by 0 bases and 3 bases, with 8 bases remaining between them. The CDR3 is CAWSVAEANEKLFF. Here the CDR3 DNA reads TGTGCCTGGAGTGTAGCTGAGGCTAATGAAAAACTGTTTTTT.

This sequence joins TRBV27 and TRBJ1-4; TRBD1 matches 9 bases. The ends lost 2 bases at V and 8 bases at J; junction bases unmatched: 6. Germline V gives CDR1 MNHEY, CDR2 SMNVEV (reference sequence). The CDR3 totals 15 residues. CDR3: CASSLNRGRGEKLFF. The CDR3 nucleotides are TGTGCCAGCAGTTTAAACAGGGGGCGAGGAGAAAAACTGTTTTTT.

A word on this clone: This sample includes further DNA sequences coding for the same CDR3. The CDR3 DNA sequence: TGTGCCATCAGTGAGGGAGGAAAACTGTTTTTT. This codes for CAISEGGKLFF. The rearrangement links TRBV10-3 to TRBJ1-4, with D uncertain. CDR1 is ENHRY, CDR2 SYGVKD, per germline. The length of the CDR3 is 11 residues. Trimming stripped 2 bases from V and 10 bases from J, with 5 bases between.